The following is a T cell receptor beta chain sequence with its context. The antigen is unknown. The sample comes from a study of cytomegalovirus exposure and HLA in healthy donors. The study, taken as a whole, reports: CMV serostatus stood as the only immune exposure information on hand.

Vbeta (60) and Jbeta (13) primers were used in the PCR. Clones were sequenced by immunoSEQ multiplex PCR, and TCRdb holds only the in-frame ones, with some missing. The sample holds roughly 150,000 clones, approximately 88% seen once. Sequencing was performed on PBMCs. The receptor comes from a woman aged 18-29 years in good health and CMV-seronegative.

For the CDR3, the DNA is TGCGCCAGCAGCTTGGCCAGGGGCACCTCTGGAAACACCATATATTTT. Translated, it gives CASSLARGTSGNTIYF. This chain links TRBV5-1 with TRBJ1-3, with a tentative D call TRBD1 (6 bases). The CDR3 contains 16 residues. Trimming took 0 bases from V and 0 from J, leaving 10 bases between them. Per the germline V gene, CDR1 is SGHRS and CDR2 is YFSETQ.